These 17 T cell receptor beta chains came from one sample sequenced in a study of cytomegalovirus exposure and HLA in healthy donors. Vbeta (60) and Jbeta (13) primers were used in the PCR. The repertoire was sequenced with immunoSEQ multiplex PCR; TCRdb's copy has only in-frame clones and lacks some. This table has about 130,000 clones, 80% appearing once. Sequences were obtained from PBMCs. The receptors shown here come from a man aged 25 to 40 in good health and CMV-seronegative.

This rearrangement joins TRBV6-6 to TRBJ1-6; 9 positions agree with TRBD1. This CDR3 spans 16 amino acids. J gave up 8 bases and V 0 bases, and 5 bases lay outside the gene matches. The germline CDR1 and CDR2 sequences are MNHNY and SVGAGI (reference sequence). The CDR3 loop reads CASSYSTGGAYSPLHF. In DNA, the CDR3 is TGTGCCAGCAGTTACTCAACAGGGGGCGCATATTCACCCCTCCACTTT.

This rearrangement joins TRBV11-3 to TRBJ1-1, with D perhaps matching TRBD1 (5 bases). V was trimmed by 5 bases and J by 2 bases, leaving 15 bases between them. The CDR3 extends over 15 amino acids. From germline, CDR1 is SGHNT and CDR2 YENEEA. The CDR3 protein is CASSPSSGGNTEAFF. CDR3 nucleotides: TGTGCCAGCAGCCCCAGCTCGGGGGGTAACACTGAAGCTTTCTTT.

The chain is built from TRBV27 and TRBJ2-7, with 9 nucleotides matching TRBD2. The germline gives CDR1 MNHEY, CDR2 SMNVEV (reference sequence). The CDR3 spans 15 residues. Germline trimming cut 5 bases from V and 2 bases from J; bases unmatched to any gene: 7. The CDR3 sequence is CASSITLAGTYEQYF. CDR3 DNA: TGTGCCAGCAGTATAACCCTAGCGGGGACCTACGAGCAGTACTTC.

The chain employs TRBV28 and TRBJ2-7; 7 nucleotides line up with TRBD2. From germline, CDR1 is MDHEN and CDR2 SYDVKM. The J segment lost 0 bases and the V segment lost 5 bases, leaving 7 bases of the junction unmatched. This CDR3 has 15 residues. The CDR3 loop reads CASSPTAGVSYEQYF. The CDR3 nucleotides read TGTGCCAGCAGTCCGACGGCGGGGGTCTCCTACGAGCAGTACTTC.

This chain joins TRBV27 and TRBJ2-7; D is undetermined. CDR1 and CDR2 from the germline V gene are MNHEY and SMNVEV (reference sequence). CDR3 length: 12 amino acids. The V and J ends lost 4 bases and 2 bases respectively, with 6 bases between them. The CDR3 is CASSSTAYEQYF. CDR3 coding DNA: TGTGCCAGCAGTTCTACCGCCTACGAGCAGTACTTC.

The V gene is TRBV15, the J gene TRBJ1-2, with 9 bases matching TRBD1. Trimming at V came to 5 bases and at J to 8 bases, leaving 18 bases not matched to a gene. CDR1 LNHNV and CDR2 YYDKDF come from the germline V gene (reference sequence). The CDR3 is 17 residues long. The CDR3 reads CATSVTPFGTGLGGYTF. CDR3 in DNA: TGTGCCACCAGCGTAACCCCTTTTGGGACAGGGTTGGGAGGCTACACCTTC.

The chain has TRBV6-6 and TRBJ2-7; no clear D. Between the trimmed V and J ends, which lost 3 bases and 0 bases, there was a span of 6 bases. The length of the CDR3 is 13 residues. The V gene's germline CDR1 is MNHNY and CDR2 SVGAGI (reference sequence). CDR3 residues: CASSYLASYEQYF. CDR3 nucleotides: TGTGCCAGCAGTTATTTAGCCTCCTACGAGCAGTACTTC.

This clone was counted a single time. CDR3 residues: CASSASTSSNTGELFF. The CDR3 nucleotides read TGTGCCAGCAGCGCATCGACTAGCTCGAACACCGGGGAGCTGTTTTTT. The chain combines TRBV9 with TRBJ2-2; 7 nucleotides match TRBD2. The trim removed 3 bases at V and 0 bases at J, leaving 5 bases unmatched. The CDR3 has 16 amino acids. CDR1 is SGDLS and CDR2 is YYNGEE in the germline V gene.

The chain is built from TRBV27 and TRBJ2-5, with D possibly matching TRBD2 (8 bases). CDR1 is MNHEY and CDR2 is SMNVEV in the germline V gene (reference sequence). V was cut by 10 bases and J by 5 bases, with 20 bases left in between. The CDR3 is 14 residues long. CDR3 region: CATREGALSETQYF. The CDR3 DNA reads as TGTGCCACCCGGGAGGGGGCTTTATCGGAGACCCAGTACTTC.

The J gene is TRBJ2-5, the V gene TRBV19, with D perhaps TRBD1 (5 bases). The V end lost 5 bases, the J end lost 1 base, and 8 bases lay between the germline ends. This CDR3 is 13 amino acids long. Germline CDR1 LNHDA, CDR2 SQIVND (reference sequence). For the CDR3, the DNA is TGTGCCAGTAGTCAAGACAGCCAAGAGACCCAGTACTTC. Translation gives CASSQDSQETQYF.

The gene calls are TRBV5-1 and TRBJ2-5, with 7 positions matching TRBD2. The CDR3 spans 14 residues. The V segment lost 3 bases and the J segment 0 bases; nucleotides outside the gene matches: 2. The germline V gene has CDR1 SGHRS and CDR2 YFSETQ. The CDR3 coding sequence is TGCGCCAGCAGCTGGGGGGGGGACCAAGAGACCCAGTACTTC. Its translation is CASSWGGDQETQYF.

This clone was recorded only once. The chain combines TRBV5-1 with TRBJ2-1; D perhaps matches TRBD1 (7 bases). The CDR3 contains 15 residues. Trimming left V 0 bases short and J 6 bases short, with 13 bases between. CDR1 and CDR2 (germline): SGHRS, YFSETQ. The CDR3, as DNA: TGCGCCAGCAGCTTGGTTCACAGGGGAGGCAATGAGCAGTTCTTC. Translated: CASSLVHRGGNEQFF.

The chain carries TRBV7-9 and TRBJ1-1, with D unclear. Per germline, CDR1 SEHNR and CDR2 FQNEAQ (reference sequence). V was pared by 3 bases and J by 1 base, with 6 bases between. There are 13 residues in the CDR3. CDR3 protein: CASSFEGNTEAFF. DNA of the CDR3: TGTGCCAGCAGCTTTGAGGGGAACACTGAAGCTTTCTTT. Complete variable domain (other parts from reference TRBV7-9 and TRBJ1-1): DTGVSQNPRHKITKRGQNVTFRCDPISEHNRLYWYRQTLGQGPEFLTYFQNEAQLEKSRLLSDRFSAERPKGSFSTLEIQRTEQGDSAMYLCASSFEGNTEAFFGQGTRLTVV.

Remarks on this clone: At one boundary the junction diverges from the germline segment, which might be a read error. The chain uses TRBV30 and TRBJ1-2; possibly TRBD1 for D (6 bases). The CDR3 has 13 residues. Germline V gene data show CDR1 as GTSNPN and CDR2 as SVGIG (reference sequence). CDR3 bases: TGTGCCTGGAGGGGGGCTGGGGTGGTCGGCTACCCCTTC. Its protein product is CAWRGAGVVGYPF.

CDR3 in amino acids: CASSLTITGDSNEQFF. In DNA form, the CDR3 reads TGTGCCAGCAGCCTTACAATAACAGGGGACTCCAATGAGCAGTTCTTC. V gene TRBV7-9 combines with J gene TRBJ2-1; D perhaps matches TRBD1 (7 bases). The CDR3 has 16 residues. The germline CDR1 and CDR2 sequences are SEHNR and FQNEAQ (reference sequence). V was trimmed by 5 bases and J by 6 bases, leaving 20 bases between them.

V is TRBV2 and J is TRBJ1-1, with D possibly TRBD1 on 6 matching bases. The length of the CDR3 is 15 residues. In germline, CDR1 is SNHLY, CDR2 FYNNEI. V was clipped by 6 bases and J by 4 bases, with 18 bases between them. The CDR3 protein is CASRPPRTGPTEAFF. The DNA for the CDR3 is TGTGCCAGCAGACCGCCCAGAACAGGGCCCACTGAAGCTTTCTTT.

In nucleotides, the CDR3 is TGTGCCAGCAGCACGCCCCTGGGGGCTTTGGACACTGAAGCTTTCTTT. It specifies CASSTPLGALDTEAFF. The rearrangement uses TRBV7-9 and TRBJ1-1; D may be TRBD1 (6 bases). Trimming removed 5 bases at V and 3 bases at J, with 19 bases between. CDR1 and CDR2 from the germline V gene are SEHNR and FQNEAQ (reference sequence). The CDR3 runs to 16 residues.